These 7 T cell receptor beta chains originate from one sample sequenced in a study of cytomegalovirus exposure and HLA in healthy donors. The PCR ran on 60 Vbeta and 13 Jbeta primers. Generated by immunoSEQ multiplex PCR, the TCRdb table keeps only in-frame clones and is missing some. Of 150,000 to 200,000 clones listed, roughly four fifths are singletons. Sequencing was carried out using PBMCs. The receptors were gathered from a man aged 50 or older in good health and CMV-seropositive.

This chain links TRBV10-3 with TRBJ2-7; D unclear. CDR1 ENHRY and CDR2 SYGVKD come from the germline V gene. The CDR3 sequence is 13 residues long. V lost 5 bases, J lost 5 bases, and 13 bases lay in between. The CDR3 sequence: CAISRSGADEQYF. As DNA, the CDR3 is TGTGCCATCAGTCGTTCAGGTGCCGACGAGCAGTACTTC.

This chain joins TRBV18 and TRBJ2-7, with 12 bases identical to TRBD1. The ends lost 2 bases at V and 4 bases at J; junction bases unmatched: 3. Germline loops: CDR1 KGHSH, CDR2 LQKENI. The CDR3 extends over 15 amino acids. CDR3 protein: CASSPGTGGLYEQYF. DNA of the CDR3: TGTGCCAGCTCACCAGGGACAGGGGGCCTTTACGAGCAGTACTTC.

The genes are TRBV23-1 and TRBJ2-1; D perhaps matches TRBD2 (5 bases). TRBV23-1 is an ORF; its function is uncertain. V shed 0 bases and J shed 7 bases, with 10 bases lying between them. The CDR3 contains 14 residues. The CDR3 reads CASSQSERENEQFF. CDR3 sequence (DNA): TGCGCCAGCAGTCAATCGGAGAGGGAAAATGAGCAGTTCTTC.

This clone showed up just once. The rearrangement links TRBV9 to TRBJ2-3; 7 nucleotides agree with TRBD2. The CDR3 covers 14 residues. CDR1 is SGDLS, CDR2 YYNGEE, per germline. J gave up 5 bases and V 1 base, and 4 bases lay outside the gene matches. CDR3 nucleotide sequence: TGTGCCAGCAGCGTACGACTAGCAGTAGATACGCAGTATTTT. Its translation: CASSVRLAVDTQYF.

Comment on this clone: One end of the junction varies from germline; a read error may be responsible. The CDR3 coding sequence is TGTGCCACCAGTAGCGGGAGGCTCTACGAGCAGTACTTC. This codes for CATSSGRLYEQYF. The gene calls are TRBV28 and TRBJ2-5; 10 bases map to TRBD2. The J call may not be correct, given that the DNA end is closer to TRBJ2-7. CDR3 size: 13 residues. Germline CDR1 MDHEN, CDR2 SYDVKM.

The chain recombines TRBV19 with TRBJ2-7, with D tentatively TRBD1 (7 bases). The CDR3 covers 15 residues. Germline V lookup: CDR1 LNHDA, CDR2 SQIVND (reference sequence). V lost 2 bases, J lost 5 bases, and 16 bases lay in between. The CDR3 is CASSIRVVRGDEQYF. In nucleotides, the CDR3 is TGTGCCAGTAGTATAAGAGTTGTCAGGGGGGACGAGCAGTACTTC.

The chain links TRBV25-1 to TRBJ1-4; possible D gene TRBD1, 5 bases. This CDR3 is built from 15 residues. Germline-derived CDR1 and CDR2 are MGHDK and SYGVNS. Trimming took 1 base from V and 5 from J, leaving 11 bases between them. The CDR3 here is CASSESRDYNEKLFF. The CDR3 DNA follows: TGTGCCAGCAGTGAATCTAGGGACTACAATGAAAAACTGTTTTTT. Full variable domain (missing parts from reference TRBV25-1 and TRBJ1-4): EADIYQTPRYLVIGTGKKITLECSQTMGHDKMYWYQQDPGMELHLIHYSYGVNSTEKGDLSSESTVSRIRTEHFPLTLESARPSHTSQYLCASSESRDYNEKLFFGSGTQLSVL.